These 4 T cell receptor beta chains share one sample of origin, sequenced in a study of technical replicates of blood from a few donors. TCRdb's copy holds only in-frame clones and misses some; the assay was immunoSEQ multiplex PCR. Here the sample spans almost 70,000 clones, approximately 88% being singletons. Sequencing was performed on PBMCs. All receptors derive from a human donor in good health. Some clones in this sample may be carry-over from other donors' samples.

V usage is TRBV29-1 and J usage is TRBJ2-7; 10 bases fit TRBD2. The germline CDR1 and CDR2 sequences are SQVTM and ANQGSEA. V lost 5 bases and J lost 4; bases outside the gene matches: 5. The CDR3 consists of 13 residues. The CDR3 coding sequence is TGCAGCGTTCTAGCGGGAGTGGGGTACGAGCAGTACTTC. It is translated as CSVLAGVGYEQYF.

This chain connects TRBV6-6 to TRBJ1-1; no clear D. Trimming stripped 4 bases from V and 6 bases from J, with 18 bases between. Germline values: CDR1 MNHNY, CDR2 SVGAGI (reference sequence). This CDR3 spans 15 amino acids. Here the CDR3 DNA reads TGTGCCAGCAGTTCCCCGGCGGGCTCGGGTGCTGAAGCTTTCTTT. Protein product: CASSSPAGSGAEAFF.

V usage is TRBV10-3 and J usage is TRBJ1-5; possible D gene TRBD1, 5 bases. Germline loops: CDR1 ENHRY, CDR2 SYGVKD. Trimming took off 0 bases at V and 10 bases at J, with 13 bases between the two ends. The CDR3 runs 14 residues. The CDR3 DNA follows: TGTGCCATCAGTGAGTCGGGGGGGTCGGGACCCCAGCATTTT. It yields the protein CAISESGGSGPQHF.

The chain has TRBV7-8 and TRBJ1-2, with 9 positions matching TRBD1. The CDR3 has 16 residues. Germline V CDR1 and CDR2: SGHVS, FQNEAQ. The V gene end was trimmed by 5 bases and the J gene end by 3 bases; junction bases not matched to a gene: 10. CDR3 sequence: CASSPPPGQGYYGYTF. The CDR3 nucleotides read TGTGCCAGCAGCCCACCCCCAGGACAGGGGTACTATGGCTACACCTTC.